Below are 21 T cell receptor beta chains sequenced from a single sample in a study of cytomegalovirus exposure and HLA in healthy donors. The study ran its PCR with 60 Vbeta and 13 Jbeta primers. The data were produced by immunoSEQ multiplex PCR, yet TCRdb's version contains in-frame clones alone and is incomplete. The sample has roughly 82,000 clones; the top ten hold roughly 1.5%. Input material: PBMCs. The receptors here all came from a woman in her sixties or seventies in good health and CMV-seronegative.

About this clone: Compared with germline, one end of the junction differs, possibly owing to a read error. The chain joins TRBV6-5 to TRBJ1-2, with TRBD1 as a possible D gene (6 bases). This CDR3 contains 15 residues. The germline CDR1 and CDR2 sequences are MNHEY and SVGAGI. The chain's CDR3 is CASSNSGGARNGYTF. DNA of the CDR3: TGTGCCAGCAGTAACTCCGGGGGGGCCCGCAATGGCTACACCTTC.

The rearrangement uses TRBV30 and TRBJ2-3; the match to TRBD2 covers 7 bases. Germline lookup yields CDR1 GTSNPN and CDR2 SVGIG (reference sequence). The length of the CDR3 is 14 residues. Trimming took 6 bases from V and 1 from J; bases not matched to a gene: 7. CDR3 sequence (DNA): TGTGCCTGCTATCTAGCGGTGGGCACAGATACGCAGTATTTT. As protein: CACYLAVGTDTQYF.

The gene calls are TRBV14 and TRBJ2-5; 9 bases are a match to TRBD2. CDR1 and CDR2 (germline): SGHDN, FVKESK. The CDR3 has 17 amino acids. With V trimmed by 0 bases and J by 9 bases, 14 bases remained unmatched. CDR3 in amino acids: CASSQDPSGRTFRAQYF. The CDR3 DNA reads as TGTGCCAGCAGCCAAGACCCCAGCGGGAGGACGTTCAGGGCCCAGTACTTC.

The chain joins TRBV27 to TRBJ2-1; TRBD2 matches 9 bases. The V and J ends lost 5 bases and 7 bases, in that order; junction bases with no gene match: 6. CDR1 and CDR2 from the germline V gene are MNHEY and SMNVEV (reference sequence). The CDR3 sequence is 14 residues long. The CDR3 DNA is TGTGCCAGCAGTCCCGGGACTAGCCTTAATGAGCAGTTCTTC. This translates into CASSPGTSLNEQFF.

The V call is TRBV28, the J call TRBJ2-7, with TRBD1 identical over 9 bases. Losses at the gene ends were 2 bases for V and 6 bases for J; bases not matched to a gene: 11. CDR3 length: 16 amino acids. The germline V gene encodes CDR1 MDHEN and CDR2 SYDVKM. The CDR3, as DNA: TGTGCCAGCAGTTTAATGGGGACATGGACAGGGGCCGAGCAGTACTTC. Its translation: CASSLMGTWTGAEQYF.

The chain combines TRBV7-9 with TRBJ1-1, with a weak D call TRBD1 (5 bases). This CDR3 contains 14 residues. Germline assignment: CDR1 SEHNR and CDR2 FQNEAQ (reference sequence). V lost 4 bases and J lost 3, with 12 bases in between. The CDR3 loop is CASSSRQSYTEAFF. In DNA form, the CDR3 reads TGTGCCAGCAGCTCCAGACAGTCCTACACTGAAGCTTTCTTT.

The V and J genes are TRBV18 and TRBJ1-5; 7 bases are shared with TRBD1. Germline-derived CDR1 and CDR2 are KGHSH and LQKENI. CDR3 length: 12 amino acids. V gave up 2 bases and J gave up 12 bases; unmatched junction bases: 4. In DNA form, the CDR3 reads TGTGCCAGCTCACCATTTGGACAGGACCAGCATTTT. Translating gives CASSPFGQDQHF.

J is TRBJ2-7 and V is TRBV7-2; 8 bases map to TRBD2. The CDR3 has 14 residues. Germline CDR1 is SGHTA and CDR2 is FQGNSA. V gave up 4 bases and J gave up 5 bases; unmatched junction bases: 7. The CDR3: CASSSGLVPHEQYF. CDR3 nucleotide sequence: TGTGCCAGCAGCTCGGGACTAGTTCCCCACGAGCAGTACTTC.

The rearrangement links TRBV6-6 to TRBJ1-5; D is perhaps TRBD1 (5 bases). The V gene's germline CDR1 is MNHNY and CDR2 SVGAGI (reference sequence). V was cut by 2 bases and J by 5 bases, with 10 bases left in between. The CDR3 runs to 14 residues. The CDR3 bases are TGTGCCAGCAGTTACGAGACAGATCATCAGCCCCAGCATTTT. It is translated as CASSYETDHQPQHF.

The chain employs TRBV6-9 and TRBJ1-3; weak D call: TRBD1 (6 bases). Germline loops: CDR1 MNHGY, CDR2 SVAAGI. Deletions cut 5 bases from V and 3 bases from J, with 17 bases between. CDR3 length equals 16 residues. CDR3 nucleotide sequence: TGTGCCAGCAGTCCGATCACTCAGGGGCTTGGAAACACCATATATTTT. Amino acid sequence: CASSPITQGLGNTIYF.

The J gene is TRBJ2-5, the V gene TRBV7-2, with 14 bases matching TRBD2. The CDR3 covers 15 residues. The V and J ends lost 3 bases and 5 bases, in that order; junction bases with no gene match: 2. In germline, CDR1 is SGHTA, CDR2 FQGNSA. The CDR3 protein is CASSLGLAGEETQYF. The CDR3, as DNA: TGTGCCAGCAGCTTGGGACTAGCGGGAGAGGAGACCCAGTACTTC.

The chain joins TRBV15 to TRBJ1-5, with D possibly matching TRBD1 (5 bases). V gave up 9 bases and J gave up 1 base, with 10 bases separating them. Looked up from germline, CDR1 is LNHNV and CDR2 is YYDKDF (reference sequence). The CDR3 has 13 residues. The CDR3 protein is CATAQGSNQPQHF. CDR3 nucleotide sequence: TGTGCCACTGCTCAGGGAAGCAATCAGCCCCAGCATTTT.

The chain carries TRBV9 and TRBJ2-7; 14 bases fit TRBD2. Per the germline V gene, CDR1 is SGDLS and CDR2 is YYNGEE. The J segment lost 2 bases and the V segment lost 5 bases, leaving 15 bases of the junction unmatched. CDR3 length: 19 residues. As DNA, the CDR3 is TGTGCCAGCAGTAAAAACATGGGACTAGCGGGAGCCCCTCCCTACGAGCAGTACTTC. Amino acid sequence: CASSKNMGLAGAPPYEQYF.

For the CDR3, the DNA is TGTGCCAGCCGGACTAGCTCCTACGAGCAGTACTTC. Translating gives CASRTSSYEQYF. This chain uses TRBV28 with TRBJ2-7; 7 bases map to TRBD2. Germline trimming cut 8 bases from V and 0 bases from J; bases unmatched to any gene: 1. Per the germline V gene, CDR1 is MDHEN and CDR2 is SYDVKM. CDR3 length: 12 residues.

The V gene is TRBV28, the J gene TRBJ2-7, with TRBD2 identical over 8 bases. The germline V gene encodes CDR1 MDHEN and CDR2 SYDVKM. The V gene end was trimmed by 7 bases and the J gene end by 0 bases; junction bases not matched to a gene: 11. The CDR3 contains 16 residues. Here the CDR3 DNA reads TGTGCCAGCACCGAGGCCGGGAGGGGGAGCTCCTACGAGCAGTACTTC. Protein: CASTEAGRGSSYEQYF.

The CDR3 nucleotides read TGCGCCAGCAGCTTGTGGCAGGATGGTGAAAAACTGTTTTTT. This sequence encodes CASSLWQDGEKLFF. J is TRBJ1-4 and V is TRBV5-1; D is ambiguous. Germline V gives CDR1 SGHRS, CDR2 YFSETQ. V lost 1 base and J lost 7, with 11 bases in between. This CDR3 has 14 amino acids.

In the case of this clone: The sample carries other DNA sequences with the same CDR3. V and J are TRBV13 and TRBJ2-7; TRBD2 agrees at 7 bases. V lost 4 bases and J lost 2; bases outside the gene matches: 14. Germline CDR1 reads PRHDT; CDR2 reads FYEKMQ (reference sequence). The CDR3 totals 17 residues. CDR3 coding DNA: TGTGCCAGCAGCTCGTCTCCGGGACTAAAGAACACCTACGAGCAGTACTTC. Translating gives CASSSSPGLKNTYEQYF.

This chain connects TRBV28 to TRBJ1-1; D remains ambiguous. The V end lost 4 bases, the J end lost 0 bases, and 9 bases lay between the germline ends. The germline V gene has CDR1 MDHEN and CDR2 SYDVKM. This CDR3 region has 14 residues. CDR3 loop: CASSSHPMNTEAFF. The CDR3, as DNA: TGTGCCAGCAGTTCCCATCCCATGAACACTGAAGCTTTCTTT.

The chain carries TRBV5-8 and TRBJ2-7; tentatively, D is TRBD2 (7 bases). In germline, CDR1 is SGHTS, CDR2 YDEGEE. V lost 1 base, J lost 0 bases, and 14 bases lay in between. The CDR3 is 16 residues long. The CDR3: CASSLFGEGGSYEQYF. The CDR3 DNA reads TGTGCCAGCAGCTTGTTTGGGGAGGGGGGCTCCTACGAGCAGTACTTC.

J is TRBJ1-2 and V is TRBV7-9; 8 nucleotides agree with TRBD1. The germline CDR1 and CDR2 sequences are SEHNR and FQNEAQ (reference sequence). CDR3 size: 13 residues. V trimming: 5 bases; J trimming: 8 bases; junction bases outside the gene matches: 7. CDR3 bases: TGTGCCAGCAGCACGGGGACAGGCACCGGCTACACCTTC. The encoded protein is CASSTGTGTGYTF.

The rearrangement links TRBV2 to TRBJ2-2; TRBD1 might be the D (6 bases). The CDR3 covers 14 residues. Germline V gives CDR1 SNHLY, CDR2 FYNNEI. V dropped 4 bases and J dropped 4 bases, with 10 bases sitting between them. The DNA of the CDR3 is TGTGCCAGCAGTGTACTAGGGGGCACCGGGGAGCTGTTTTTT. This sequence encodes CASSVLGGTGELFF.